One and the same sample provided the 23 T cell receptor beta chains below, sequenced in a study of blood T cell repertoires in COVID-19. Produced via immunoSEQ multiplex PCR; TCRdb's table is partial and in-frame only. The sample records 390,000 or so clones, around nine tenths being singletons. Sample: PBMCs or T cells enriched from blood (not recorded which). The receptors shown here come from a woman in her fifties or sixties who had recovered from COVID-19.

The rearrangement joins TRBV6-5 to TRBJ2-1; 10 positions agree with TRBD1. Germline V gene sequence: CDR1 MNHEY, CDR2 SVGAGI. J gave up 6 bases and V 7 bases, and 6 bases lay outside the gene matches. The CDR3 runs 14 residues. The CDR3 DNA is TGTGCCAGCATCCGGGACAGGGGATCCAATGAGCAGTTCTTC. Its translation: CASIRDRGSNEQFF.

The chain employs TRBV28 and TRBJ1-2; D perhaps matches TRBD1 (6 bases). The CDR3 sequence is 14 residues long. CDR1 and CDR2 from the germline V gene are MDHEN and SYDVKM. Trimming pared 7 bases from V and 3 bases from J, leaving 15 bases between. CDR3 loop: CASTNRGADYGYTF. The CDR3 DNA follows: TGTGCCAGCACAAATCGGGGGGCTGACTATGGCTACACCTTC.

The chain links TRBV6-5 to TRBJ1-3; no definite D call. Deletions cut 6 bases from V and 0 bases from J, with 12 bases between. CDR3 length: 15 amino acids. Germline V lookup: CDR1 MNHEY, CDR2 SVGAGI. The CDR3 DNA sequence: TGTGCCAGCAGCTTCACATCGAACTCTGGAAACACCATATATTTT. It encodes CASSFTSNSGNTIYF.

The chain combines TRBV6-5 with TRBJ1-1; D is uncertain. V lost 6 bases, J lost 2 bases, and 4 bases lay in between. The CDR3 loop spans 11 amino acids. The germline V gene has CDR1 MNHEY and CDR2 SVGAGI. DNA of the CDR3: TGTGCCAGCAGACATAACACTGAAGCTTTCTTT. This sequence encodes CASRHNTEAFF.

The chain couples TRBV5-4 to TRBJ1-2; D is ambiguous. Germline-derived CDR1 and CDR2 are SGHNT and YYREEE (reference sequence). V lost 0 bases and J lost 2, with 8 bases in between. This CDR3 is built from 14 residues. The DNA of the CDR3 is TGTGCCAGCAGCTTGGACAGACCCAACTATGGCTACACCTTC. Translating it yields CASSLDRPNYGYTF.

This rearrangement joins TRBV18 to TRBJ2-3; D is undetermined. V was trimmed by 5 bases and J by 2 bases, leaving 5 bases between them. Germline-derived CDR1 and CDR2 are KGHSH and LQKENI. This CDR3 contains 12 residues. This CDR3 is CASSLYTDTQYF. The DNA of the CDR3 is TGTGCCAGCTCATTATACACAGATACGCAGTATTTT.

The chain uses TRBV5-6 and TRBJ1-1; 9 nucleotides line up with TRBD1. The length of the CDR3 is 14 residues. In germline, CDR1 is SGHDT, CDR2 YYEEEE. V shed 4 bases and J 8 bases; nucleotides not matched to a gene: 9. Here the CDR3 reads CASSVQAGTGEAFF. The CDR3 region has the DNA TGTGCCAGCAGCGTCCAGGCGGGGACAGGGGAAGCTTTCTTT. Looking up the rest from reference TRBV5-6 and TRBJ1-1 gives the full variable domain: DAGVTQSPTHLIKTRGQQVTLRCSPKSGHDTVSWYQQALGQGPQFIFQYYEEEERQRGNFPDRFSGHQFPNYSSELNVNALLLGDSALYLCASSVQAGTGEAFFGQGTRLTVV.

This chain uses TRBV4-3 with TRBJ1-2, with D possibly TRBD1 on 6 matching bases. This CDR3 has 13 amino acids. CDR1 is LGHNA and CDR2 is YSLEER in the germline V gene. The V end lost 3 bases, the J end lost 5 bases, and 10 bases lay between the germline ends. CDR3 DNA: TGCGCCAGCAGCCAGGAGGACAGTTATGGCTACACCTTC. Translation gives CASSQEDSYGYTF.

The V gene is TRBV7-2, the J gene TRBJ2-1; D possibly corresponds to TRBD1 (5 bases). The CDR3 is 15 amino acids. Germline assignment: CDR1 SGHTA and CDR2 FQGNSA. Between the trimmed V and J ends, which lost 3 bases and 6 bases, there was a span of 15 bases. The CDR3 region has the DNA TGTGCCAGCAGCTTTTCCACATTTCAGGGCAATGAGCAGTTCTTC. As protein: CASSFSTFQGNEQFF.

This chain connects TRBV12-3 or TRBV12-4 to TRBJ2-1, with D perhaps TRBD2 (7 bases). V was trimmed by 10 bases and J by 5 bases, leaving 15 bases between them. The CDR3 is 13 residues long. The CDR3 loop is CATGGGGNNEQFF. In DNA form, the CDR3 reads TGTGCCACGGGGGGCGGGGGCAACAATGAGCAGTTCTTC.

The sample holds a few counts of this clone. The CDR3 reads CASSQEPKTGLANTGELFF. The CDR3 DNA reads as TGTGCCAGCAGCCAAGAGCCTAAAACGGGACTAGCGAACACCGGGGAGCTGTTTTTT. The genes are TRBV4-2 and TRBJ2-2; 8 bases map to TRBD2. V lost 0 bases and J lost 0; bases outside the gene matches: 9. This CDR3 contains 19 residues. CDR1 LGHNA and CDR2 YNFKEQ come from the germline V gene.

This chain links TRBV7-9 with TRBJ1-2, with D possibly matching TRBD1 (6 bases). CDR3 length: 14 residues. V was cut by 4 bases and J by 4 bases, with 13 bases left in between. Germline V gene lookup returns CDR1 SEHNR and CDR2 FQNEAQ (reference sequence). The CDR3 reads CASSSPDRSYGYTF. CDR3 DNA: TGTGCCAGCAGCTCCCCGGACAGATCCTATGGCTACACCTTC.

V is TRBV2 and J is TRBJ1-1, with 8 bases lining up with TRBD1. The germline V gene has CDR1 SNHLY and CDR2 FYNNEI. CDR3 length: 18 amino acids. Trimming removed 6 bases from V and 0 bases from J; junction bases left unmatched: 15. DNA for the CDR3: TGTGCCAGCAGGACCTCCGGGACAGGAAGGATCCTGAACACTGAAGCTTTCTTT. It specifies CASRTSGTGRILNTEAFF.

This chain uses TRBV5-1 with TRBJ1-2; the D is unclear. The CDR3 has 13 residues. V dropped 0 bases and J dropped 6 bases, with 9 bases sitting between them. Per germline, CDR1 SGHRS and CDR2 YFSETQ. CDR3 sequence: CASSLGENDGYTF. The DNA for the CDR3 is TGCGCCAGCAGCTTGGGAGAAAACGATGGCTACACCTTC.

The rearrangement links TRBV2 to TRBJ1-2, with 7 bases fitting TRBD1. V shed 2 bases and J 5 bases; nucleotides not matched to a gene: 8. This CDR3 contains 15 residues. Germline V gives CDR1 SNHLY, CDR2 FYNNEI. In nucleotides, the CDR3 is TGTGCCAGCAGTGAAAGACAGGGCCTAGGGTATGGCTACACCTTC. This gives the protein CASSERQGLGYGYTF.

V gene TRBV9 combines with J gene TRBJ1-6; 7 bases align to TRBD1. The V gene end was trimmed by 5 bases and the J gene end by 6 bases; junction bases not matched to a gene: 8. The CDR3 has 15 residues. Germline CDR1 SGDLS, CDR2 YYNGEE. CDR3 in DNA: TGTGCCAGCAGTCAACAGGGGAGGTCTAATTCACCCCTCCACTTT. Its translation: CASSQQGRSNSPLHF.

This chain links TRBV5-6 with TRBJ1-3; unclear D gene. The CDR3 has 14 amino acids. The V gene's germline CDR1 is SGHDT and CDR2 YYEEEE. The V and J ends lost 0 bases and 0 bases respectively, with 4 bases between them. The CDR3: CASSLASSGNTIYF. The CDR3 bases are TGTGCCAGCAGCTTGGCCAGCTCTGGAAACACCATATATTTT.

The chain is built from TRBV2 and TRBJ2-5; the D gene is possibly TRBD2 (6 bases). The germline V gene has CDR1 SNHLY and CDR2 FYNNEI. This CDR3 is built from 13 residues. The V end was cut by 4 bases, the J end by 4 bases, with 10 bases between. The CDR3 loop reads CASSAVSGETQYF. The CDR3 nucleotides are TGTGCCAGCAGTGCGGTTAGCGGAGAGACCCAGTACTTC. Full variable domain (missing parts from reference TRBV2 and TRBJ2-5): EPEVTQTPSHQVTQMGQEVILRCVPISNHLYFYWYRQILGQKVEFLVSFYNNEISEKSEIFDDQFSVERPDGSNFTLKIRSTKLEDSAMYFCASSAVSGETQYFGPGTRLLVL.

The chain has TRBV4-2 and TRBJ1-2; 11 nucleotides match TRBD1. The V segment lost 7 bases and the J segment 7 bases; nucleotides outside the gene matches: 5. Germline values: CDR1 LGHNA, CDR2 YNFKEQ. This CDR3 has 13 amino acids. The CDR3 is CASTGQGAGGYTF. The CDR3 bases are TGTGCCAGCACCGGACAGGGGGCGGGTGGCTACACCTTC.

The chain combines TRBV28 with TRBJ2-7; 9 bases match TRBD2. V shed 9 bases, J shed 2 bases, and the junction held 8 bases outside the gene matches. The CDR3 has 14 amino acids. Germline V gene data show CDR1 as MDHEN and CDR2 as SYDVKM. The CDR3 here is CASVSGGSPYEQYF. The CDR3 nucleotides read TGTGCCAGTGTGAGCGGGGGGTCCCCCTACGAGCAGTACTTC. Drawing the rest from reference TRBV28 and TRBJ2-7, the complete variable domain is DVKVTQSSRYLVKRTGEKVFLECVQDMDHENMFWYRQDPGLGLRLIYFSYDVKMKEKGDIPEGYSVSREKKERFSLILESASTNQTSMYLCASVSGGSPYEQYFGPGTRLTVT.

This sequence joins TRBV19 and TRBJ1-5; TRBD1 agrees at 7 bases. Trimming at V came to 8 bases and at J to 6 bases, leaving 13 bases not matched to a gene. CDR1 is LNHDA and CDR2 is SQIVND in the germline V gene (reference sequence). The CDR3 consists of 15 residues. The CDR3 DNA follows: TGTGCCAGTCGGGAAATAAACAGGGGTGGTCAGCCCCAGCATTTT. It yields the protein CASREINRGGQPQHF. Drawing the rest from reference TRBV19 and TRBJ1-5, the complete variable domain is DGGITQSPKYLFRKEGQNVTLSCEQNLNHDAMYWYRQDPGQGLRLIYYSQIVNDFQKGDIAEGYSVSREKKESFPLTVTSAQKNPTAFYLCASREINRGGQPQHFGDGTRLSIL.

V gene TRBV13 combines with J gene TRBJ1-1, with TRBD1 identical over 10 bases. With V trimmed by 4 bases and J by 1 base, 18 bases remained unmatched. Germline V gene sequence: CDR1 PRHDT, CDR2 FYEKMQ (reference sequence). The CDR3 contains 20 residues. CDR3 coding DNA: TGTGCCAGCAGCTGCGTGCGACAGGGGGCCATAAATCTTGCGAACACTGAAGCTTTCTTT. Protein: CASSCVRQGAINLANTEAFF.

J is TRBJ2-2 and V is TRBV10-3; D remains unclear. CDR1 and CDR2 (germline): ENHRY, SYGVKD. The CDR3 runs 14 residues. The V gene lost 4 bases and the J gene lost 5 bases, with 11 bases spanning the gap. CDR3 coding DNA: TGTGCCATCAGTGTGAGCGAGGTTACCGGGGAGCTGTTTTTT. Translation gives CAISVSEVTGELFF.